This T cell receptor (beta chain) was captured by sequencing in a study of blood T cell repertoires in COVID-19. TCRdb keeps only in-frame clones here, not all; method: immunoSEQ multiplex PCR. The sample holds 250,000 or so clones, around 86% seen once. This CDR3 region has 13 residues. Trimming removed 7 bases at V and 2 bases at J, with 9 bases between. CDR1 and CDR2 from the germline V gene are KGHDR and SFDVKD. This sequence originates from a woman in her twenties or thirties with active or convalescent COVID-19. The sequenced material came from peripheral blood. V and J are TRBV24-1 and TRBJ2-3; D is ambiguous. The chain's CDR3 is CATSPVSTDTQYF. For the CDR3, the DNA is TGTGCCACCAGCCCGGTTTCCACAGATACGCAGTATTTT.